Each of the 2 T cell receptor beta chains below was sequenced from the same sample in a study of cytomegalovirus exposure and HLA in healthy donors. The primer mix had 60 Vbeta and 13 Jbeta primers. Using immunoSEQ multiplex PCR, the repertoire was profiled, and TCRdb retains in-frame clones only, with some absent. The sample carries about 200,000 clones, roughly 80% recorded once. The sample comprised PBMCs. The receptors originated from a man younger than 45 in good health and CMV-seronegative.

The J gene is TRBJ2-7, the V gene TRBV6-1; TRBD1 matches at 9 bases. Germline assignment: CDR1 MNHNS and CDR2 SASEGT. Unmatched junction bases numbered 9, after V lost 7 bases and J lost 5 bases. CDR3 size: 14 residues. CDR3 in amino acids: CASTLTGGPNEQYF. The CDR3 nucleotides are TGTGCCAGCACCTTGACAGGGGGTCCCAACGAGCAGTACTTC.

J is TRBJ1-1 and V is TRBV28; 7 bases are shared with TRBD1. Trimming removed 5 bases from V and 0 bases from J; junction bases left unmatched: 6. The CDR3 contains 15 residues. CDR1 is MDHEN, CDR2 SYDVKM, per germline. CDR3 nucleotide sequence: TGTGCCAGCAGTAGATACGGGACAGTGAACACTGAAGCTTTCTTT. Translating it yields CASSRYGTVNTEAFF.